The 30 T cell receptor beta chains given below trace back to one sample, sequenced in a study of regulatory T cells in long-lasting Graves disease. Specified time point: newly diagnosed GD, antithyroid drugs for less than 3 months. The TCR library used RNA extracted from PBMCs. Relying on iRepertoire HTBI primers and Arm-PCR of CDR3 regions, the team built TCR beta libraries. TCRdb itself ran the multiplex PCR reads through MiXCR, one entry per CDR3 protein. The sample yields hundreds of thousands of distinct CDR3 sequences, 15% to 20% seen once. This same sample was also part of a study on T cells in Graves' hyperthyroidism and ophthalmopathy.

The sequences come from peripheral blood mononuclear cells (PBMCs), collected at new diagnosis, from a patient treated with antithyroid drugs. Receptors were obtained from a woman in her 30s with Graves disease.

This clonotype was seen ten or more times. The chain joins TRBV18 to TRBJ1-4; the match to TRBD1 covers 7 bases. Trimming removed 6 bases from V and 4 bases from J; junction bases left unmatched: 2. CDR1 KGHSH and CDR2 LQKENI come from the germline V gene. The CDR3 contains 13 residues. The CDR3: CASSRDSNEKLFF. The CDR3 DNA reads TGTGCCAGCTCTCGGGACAGTAATGAAAAACTGTTTTTT.

The count of this clonotype is one. V usage is TRBV14 and J usage is TRBJ1-1, with D hard to call. Germline V gives CDR1 SGHDN, CDR2 FVKESK. There are 14 residues in the CDR3. The ends were cut back, 1 base at V and 5 bases at J, with 11 bases in the middle. In DNA form, the CDR3 reads TGTGCCAGCAGCCAAGTTCACGTGGGAACTGAAGCTTTCTTT. Protein sequence: CASSQVHVGTEAFF.

This clonotype was seen a handful of times. This sequence joins TRBV19 and TRBJ1-6; no definite D call. CDR3 length equals 15 residues. V lost 7 bases and J 5 bases, leaving 15 bases between the germline ends. Germline CDR1 and CDR2: LNHDA and SQIVND (reference sequence). The CDR3 DNA reads as TGTGCCAGTAAAGAAGGACCAACCGATAATTCACCCCTCCACTTT. Translation: CASKEGPTDNSPLHF.

This clonotype was detected many times. This chain joins TRBV12-3 or TRBV12-4 and TRBJ2-1, with 16 bases identical to TRBD2. This CDR3 has 20 amino acids. With V trimmed by 6 bases and J by 1 base, 12 bases remained unmatched. The CDR3 reads CASSVVAGTSGRASYNEQFF. CDR3 sequence (DNA): TGTGCCAGCAGCGTAGTAGCCGGGACTAGCGGGAGGGCTTCCTACAATGAGCAGTTCTTC.

There are many counts of this clonotype. The rearrangement uses TRBV6-1 and TRBJ1-1; D remains ambiguous. CDR1 and CDR2 from the germline V gene are MNHNS and SASEGT. The CDR3 runs to 13 residues. V was clipped by 8 bases and J by 3 bases, with 13 bases between them. The CDR3 DNA sequence: TGTGCCAGCGGATGGGCTCCGGACACTGAAGCTTTCTTT. This encodes CASGWAPDTEAFF.

This clonotype appeared a few times. The V gene is TRBV29-1, the J gene TRBJ2-5, with 9 bases identical to TRBD2. The V segment lost 6 bases and the J segment 2 bases; nucleotides outside the gene matches: 7. Germline V gene data show CDR1 as SQVTM and CDR2 as ANQGSEA. CDR3 length equals 14 residues. As DNA, the CDR3 is TGCAGCGTCATCCGAACTAGCGGGCAAGAGACCCAGTACTTC. It translates to CSVIRTSGQETQYF.

This clonotype appeared once. This rearrangement joins TRBV9 to TRBJ1-2; D is perhaps TRBD1 (6 bases). The CDR3 is 16 amino acids. CDR1 SGDLS and CDR2 YYNGEE come from the germline V gene. V was pared by 0 bases and J by 8 bases, with 20 bases between. The DNA of the CDR3 is TGTGCCAGCAGCGTAGTTGGTTCGGGGGGCGAAAGCGGCTACACCTTC. Protein: CASSVVGSGGESGYTF. Variable domain in full (rest from reference TRBV9 and TRBJ1-2): DSGVTQTPKHLITATGQRVTLRCSPRSGDLSVYWYQQSLDQGLQFLIQYYNGEERAKGNILERFSAQQFPDLHSELNLSSLELGDSALYFCASSVVGSGGESGYTFGSGTRLTVV.

V and J are TRBV4-1 and TRBJ2-5, with TRBD1 matching over 7 bases. Germline assignment: CDR1 MGHRA and CDR2 YSYEKL. V shed 6 bases, J shed 1 base, and the junction held 8 bases outside the gene matches. The CDR3 has 15 amino acids. This CDR3 is CASRPRTGPQETQYF. The CDR3 region has the DNA TGCGCCAGCAGACCCAGGACAGGCCCCCAAGAGACCCAGTACTTC.

This clonotype was recorded at least ten times. The chain joins TRBV18 to TRBJ1-2, with a tentative D call TRBD1 (6 bases). The V gene's germline CDR1 is KGHSH and CDR2 LQKENI. Trimming pared 4 bases from V and 7 bases from J, leaving 16 bases between. This CDR3 is built from 14 residues. The CDR3 region has the DNA TGTGCCAGCTCACAACAGGGATCCCCCCGTGGCTACACCTTC. As protein: CASSQQGSPRGYTF.

This clonotype was recorded many times. The chain carries TRBV7-9 and TRBJ1-5; TRBD1 is a possible D gene (6 bases). This CDR3 has 14 amino acids. CDR1 is SEHNR and CDR2 is FQNEAQ in the germline V gene (reference sequence). Trimming removed 9 bases at V and 0 bases at J, with 12 bases between. CDR3 DNA sequence: TGTGCCAGTTCACAGGGAAGTAGCAATCAGCCCCAGCATTTT. This gives the protein CASSQGSSNQPQHF.

In this sample, this clonotype turned up once. The chain couples TRBV18 to TRBJ2-5; 9 bases line up with TRBD1. This CDR3 region has 15 residues. The V and J ends lost 4 bases and 5 bases, in that order; junction bases with no gene match: 8. The V gene's germline CDR1 is KGHSH and CDR2 LQKENI. The CDR3 protein is CASSRSGTGSETQYF. CDR3 sequence (DNA): TGTGCCAGCTCACGATCCGGGACAGGGTCGGAGACCCAGTACTTC.

This clonotype was seen a few times. A single base separates this from a much larger clone, so it may be a read error. This sequence joins TRBV11-1 and TRBJ1-1; D is perhaps TRBD1 (6 bases). Germline loops: CDR1 SGHAT, CDR2 FQDESV (reference sequence). This CDR3 has 14 residues. The chain's CDR3 is CASSLSRGRTETFF. In DNA form, the CDR3 reads TGTGCCAGCAGCTTATCCAGGGGCAGGACTGAAACTTTCTTT.

In the case of this clonotype: The CDR3 ends on some other residue instead of the conserved phenylalanine or tryptophan, so this is likely a read error. The chain couples TRBV2 to TRBJ2-3; D not resolved. The CDR3 covers 13 residues. The germline V gene has CDR1 SNHLY and CDR2 FYNNEI. Trimming removed 5 bases from V and 6 bases from J, with 12 bases in between. The CDR3 region is CASSLQVVDTQYI. As DNA, the CDR3 is TGTGCCAGCAGTCTTCAAGTTGTGGATACGCAGTATATT.

J is TRBJ1-5 and V is TRBV19; D perhaps matches TRBD1 (5 bases). Germline CDR1 LNHDA, CDR2 SQIVND (reference sequence). Trimming removed 7 bases from V and 4 bases from J, with 23 bases in between. This CDR3 is 17 amino acids long. The CDR3 region has the DNA TGTGCCAGTACTCCAACCCATGGGGGGGGAGTAAATCAGCCCCAGCATTTT. It encodes CASTPTHGGGVNQPQHF.

As concerns this clonotype: This probably arose from a read error, given a far larger clone one base away. The chain carries TRBV28 and TRBJ2-7, with D possibly being TRBD1 or TRBD2 (5 bases each). Germline loops: CDR1 MDHEN, CDR2 SYDVKM. The CDR3 is made up of 15 amino acids. Trimming left V 10 bases short and J 7 bases short, with 26 bases between. Here the CDR3 reads CAISFSGTDYNEQYF. The CDR3 DNA follows: TGTGCCATCTCATTTTCCGGGACGGATTACAATGAGCAGTACTTC.

This rearrangement joins TRBV6-1 to TRBJ2-1; no reliable D call. Germline CDR1 and CDR2: MNHNS and SASEGT. Trimming took off 5 bases at V and 3 bases at J, with 17 bases between the two ends. This CDR3 is built from 16 residues. The CDR3 DNA follows: TGTGCCAGCAGTACTAACCGGGTGACTTACTACAATGAGCAGTTCTTC. Translating gives CASSTNRVTYYNEQFF.

About this clonotype itself: One end of the junction is discordant with germline, which a read error may explain. The J gene is TRBJ2-7, the V gene TRBV7-2; D not resolved. The CDR3 totals 13 residues. Germline loops: CDR1 SGHTA, CDR2 FQGNSA. The CDR3 DNA reads as TGTGCCGGCAGCAAAAAGGAGAGAGGAGAGCAGTACTTC. Encoded protein: CAGSKKERGEQYF.

The chain links TRBV3-1 to TRBJ2-2; TRBD1 aligns across 8 bases. CDR1 is LGHDT, CDR2 YNNKEL, per germline (reference sequence). V trimming: 5 bases; J trimming: 5 bases; junction bases outside the gene matches: 4. The CDR3 runs 14 residues. Written as DNA, the CDR3 is TGTGCCAGCAGCTACGGACAGGGTACCGGGGAGCTGTTTTTT. Translating gives CASSYGQGTGELFF.

This clonotype has ten or more counts. The chain employs TRBV28 and TRBJ1-2; D is undetermined. This CDR3 is 14 amino acids long. Trimming pared 3 bases from V and 8 bases from J, leaving 16 bases between. From germline, CDR1 is MDHEN and CDR2 SYDVKM. The CDR3 nucleotides are TGTGCCAGCAGTTTCGAAGGGCATAATGAGGGCTACACCTTC. Translation: CASSFEGHNEGYTF.

This chain connects TRBV7-2 to TRBJ1-5; no clear D gene. CDR3 length: 14 residues. Germline V gives CDR1 SGHTA, CDR2 FQGNSA. Trimming pared 5 bases from V and 3 bases from J, leaving 11 bases between. For the CDR3, the DNA is TGTGCCAGCAGCCCCGGCTCACACAATCAGCCCCAGCATTTT. It translates to CASSPGSHNQPQHF.

The chain has TRBV24-1 and TRBJ2-7, with D possibly matching TRBD1 (6 bases). Trimming took 4 bases from V and 0 from J, leaving 12 bases between them. The CDR3 covers 15 residues. Germline V gene data show CDR1 as KGHDR and CDR2 as SFDVKD. In DNA, the CDR3 is TGTGCCACCAGTGAGCCTGGACAGAGCTCCTACGAGCAGTACTTC. It codes for CATSEPGQSSYEQYF.

This clonotype occurred a few times. The rearrangement uses TRBV10-1 and TRBJ2-3; TRBD2 aligns across 7 bases. CDR3 size: 14 residues. V gave up 2 bases and J gave up 5 bases; unmatched junction bases: 4. The germline CDR1 and CDR2 sequences are WNHNN and SYGVQD (reference sequence). CDR3 bases: TGCGCCAGCAGTGAGGGGGTAGCGGGAGATACGCAGTATTTT. Residues: CASSEGVAGDTQYF.

CDR3 bases: TGTGCCATCAGTATTGACAGTAATGAGCAGTTCTTC. Its protein is CAISIDSNEQFF. The chain links TRBV10-3 to TRBJ2-1; a possible D gene is TRBD1 (5 bases). The CDR3 covers 12 residues. V lost 5 bases and J 7 bases, leaving 9 bases between the germline ends. Germline V gene lookup returns CDR1 ENHRY and CDR2 SYGVKD.

V gene TRBV5-1 combines with J gene TRBJ2-4; D perhaps matches TRBD1 (6 bases). This CDR3 contains 11 residues. V was trimmed by 10 bases and J by 6 bases, leaving 11 bases between them. Germline V CDR1 and CDR2: SGHRS, YFSETQ. The CDR3 DNA is TGCGCCGGGGGCAGAACAAACATTCAGTACTTC. Translating it yields CAGGRTNIQYF.

This clonotype occurred many times. This sequence joins TRBV27 and TRBJ2-4; 16 nucleotides line up with TRBD2. The CDR3 runs to 19 residues. Unmatched junction bases numbered 6, after V lost 4 bases and J lost 0 bases. Germline-derived CDR1 and CDR2 are MNHEY and SMNVEV (reference sequence). The CDR3: CASSSGLAGGSIAKNIQYF. The DNA of the CDR3 is TGTGCCAGCAGTTCGGGACTAGCGGGAGGGAGTATAGCCAAAAACATTCAGTACTTC.

This clonotype occurred many times. The CDR3 coding sequence is TGTGCCATCGGGGGACAGGTGAACACTGAAGCTTTCTTT. It codes for CAIGGQVNTEAFF. The rearrangement uses TRBV10-3 and TRBJ1-1; TRBD1 agrees at 8 bases. This CDR3 is built from 13 residues. V shed 8 bases, J shed 0 bases, and the junction held 2 bases outside the gene matches. Germline V CDR1 and CDR2: ENHRY, SYGVKD.

This clonotype was seen at least ten times. The rearrangement links TRBV2 to TRBJ1-1; 9 bases match TRBD1. The germline V gene encodes CDR1 SNHLY and CDR2 FYNNEI. CDR3 length: 18 residues. The V segment lost 6 bases and the J segment 0 bases; nucleotides outside the gene matches: 14. The CDR3 sequence is CASRMGQGRFGLNTEAFF. The DNA of the CDR3 is TGTGCCAGCAGGATGGGACAGGGCAGATTCGGGTTGAACACTGAAGCTTTCTTT.

This clonotype has a count of ten or more. The chain links TRBV12-3 or TRBV12-4 to TRBJ1-3; D call uncertain. V dropped 3 bases and J dropped 0 bases, with 12 bases sitting between them. The CDR3 sequence is 16 residues long. The CDR3 here is CASSFIGSYSGNTIYF. In nucleotides, the CDR3 is TGTGCCAGCAGTTTCATTGGCAGTTACTCTGGAAACACCATATATTTT.

This clonotype was seen at least ten times. The V gene is TRBV12-3 or TRBV12-4, the J gene TRBJ2-6; D is uncertain. V was clipped by 4 bases and J by 0 bases, with 10 bases between them. This CDR3 has 16 amino acids. Here the CDR3 reads CASSSAWGSGANVLTF. The CDR3, as DNA: TGTGCCAGCAGTTCGGCGTGGGGCTCTGGGGCCAACGTCCTGACTTTC.

In its sample, this clonotype was seen many times. The CDR3 here is CASSLSQGPTYEQYF. In nucleotides, the CDR3 is TGCGCCAGCAGCTTGTCCCAGGGACCAACCTACGAGCAGTACTTC. The gene calls are TRBV5-1 and TRBJ2-7, with D perhaps TRBD1 or TRBD2 (5 bases each). CDR3 length equals 15 residues. Germline CDR1 and CDR2: SGHRS and YFSETQ. V lost 1 base and J 2 bases, leaving 13 bases between the germline ends.